Below, one TCR beta chain is given with its context. The data stem from a study of OX40 agonist ivuxolimab in advanced cancers. Study information: The patients received agonistic anti-OX40 (CD134) antibody ivuxolimab.

The table came from immunoSEQ multiplex PCR; TCRdb's copy has only in-frame clones and leaves some out. This table holds tens of thousands of clones, 70% to 90% found once. There are 15 residues in the CDR3. Germline CDR1 SGHKS, CDR2 YYEKEE (reference sequence). The V and J ends lost 4 bases and 10 bases respectively, with 23 bases between them. The V and J genes are TRBV5-5 and TRBJ1-1; D is possibly TRBD1 (6 bases). Sequenced here: CD4+ or CD8+ T cells sorted from blood, sampled in a trial of the OX40 agonist ivuxolimab. The receptor was isolated from an adult with an advanced solid tumor such as melanoma, head and neck, liver or kidney cancer. Written as DNA, the CDR3 is TGTGCCAGCAGCGCCTACCTACAGGGTGCGGGGATAGCTTTCTTT. This codes for CASSAYLQGAGIAFF.